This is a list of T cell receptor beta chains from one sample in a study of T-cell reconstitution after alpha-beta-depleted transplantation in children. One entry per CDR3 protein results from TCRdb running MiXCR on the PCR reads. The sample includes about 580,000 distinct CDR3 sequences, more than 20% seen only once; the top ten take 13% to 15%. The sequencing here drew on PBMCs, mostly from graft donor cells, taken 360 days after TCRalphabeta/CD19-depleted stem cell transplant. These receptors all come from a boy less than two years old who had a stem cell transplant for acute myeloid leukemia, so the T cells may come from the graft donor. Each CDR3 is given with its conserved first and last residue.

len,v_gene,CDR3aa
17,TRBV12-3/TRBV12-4,CASSPFGRVSYQETQYF
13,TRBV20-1,CSASKGSGDTQYF
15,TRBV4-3,CASSQDSGWAEKLFF
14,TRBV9,CASSGKPTDYEQYF
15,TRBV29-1,CSVEGKEGLTDTQYF
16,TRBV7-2,CASSPMGLAVADTQYF
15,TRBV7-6,CASSLARGMADTQYF
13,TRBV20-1,CSARAEDQVEQYF
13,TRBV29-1,CSSLPWGQETQYF
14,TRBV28,CASSFLTNTGELFF
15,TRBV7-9,CASSPVGGRTDTQYF
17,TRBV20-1,CSAPSGTSGGGGNEQFF
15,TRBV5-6,CASSFGGLSFYGYTF
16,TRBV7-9,CASSFGAGQVTDTQYF
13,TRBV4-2,CASSQVDQETQYF
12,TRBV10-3,CAIRTDDYGYTF
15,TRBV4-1,CASSQADRQRETQYF
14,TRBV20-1,CSASPPTPGNEQYF
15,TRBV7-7,CASSSGAGARYEQYF
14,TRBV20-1,CSADSGALQETQYF
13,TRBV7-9,CASRLLGSDTQYF
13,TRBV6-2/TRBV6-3,CASWTAEVTEAFF
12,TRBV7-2,CASSFHNTEAFF
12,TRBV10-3,CAIGAGGQGAFF
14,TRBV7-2,CASSLGVAVETQYF
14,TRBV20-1,CCAREAKRSLVPYF
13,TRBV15,CATSRRTGVEQYF
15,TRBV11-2,CASSGMGSPTDTQYF
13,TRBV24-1,CATSDFRVETQYF
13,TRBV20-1,CSARDDGEQPQHF
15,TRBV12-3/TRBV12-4,CASSLALGKNTEAFF
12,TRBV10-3,CAISEDSRGQYF
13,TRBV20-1,CSAVGGWTGELFF
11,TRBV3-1,CASSQAATQYF
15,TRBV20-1,CSAQRPTSLQETQYF
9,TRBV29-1,CSVNDEQFF
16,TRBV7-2,CASSIRGGARADTQYF
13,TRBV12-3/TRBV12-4,CASSPLEGDTQYF
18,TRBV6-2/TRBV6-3,CASSGPGQGTYSNQPQHF
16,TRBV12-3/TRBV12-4,CASRTLTSGHTDTQYF
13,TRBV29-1,CSAGQGAEYEQYF